The T cell receptor beta chain under discussion was sequenced for a study of blood T cell repertoires in COVID-19 (dated by TCRdb to the early 2020s). Context from the whole study: Samples covering the acute and convalescent phases of COVID-19 were provided by collaborators in the United States, Italy and Spain. The prospective study material was composed of cDNA or gDNA derived from T cells, B-cell-depleted T cells, or PBMCs. The dataset comprised deeply sampled blood TCRbeta repertoires from subjects exposed to, actively infected with, or recovered from COVID-19. The repertoires were released in a freely available public database intended as a resource for research on the immune response to SARS-CoV-2. The samples were drawn from two sources: the first 160 participants of the ongoing ImmuneRACE study, and 1,254 subjects contributed by 6 global collaborators. Nearly every sample came with metadata listing a de-identified subject ID, COVID-19 status, age in years and sex. Where available, HLA class I and class II types were taken from metadata supplied by the sample provider and were not determined by assay-based typing.

In Seattle, one collaborating source enrolled patients while the infection was active and tracked those patients longitudinally over the course of disease. Whole blood was collected in K2EDTA tubes by collaborating institutions according to the institutions' own protocols. For TCRbeta analysis, collaborators shipped samples as frozen whole blood, isolated PBMCs, or DNA extracted from either of those sample types. The investigation overall reported the following: How much clinical and demographic metadata was included differed by source and by participant, and the metadata was provided uncurated.

TCRbeta CDR3 regions were amplified from genomic DNA by means of the immunoSEQ Assay, a bias-controlled multiplex PCR. For the original study's pipeline: Within the assay, amplification of reference gene primers was used to estimate how many nucleated cells each sample contained. To quantify the absolute abundance of each unique TCRbeta CDR3 rearrangement, sequence reads were collapsed and filtered. For each sample, productive Simpson clonality was calculated by taking the square root of Simpson's diversity index across productive rearrangements. This immuneACCESS table, as held by TCRdb, lists in-frame sequences with V and J called but not all clones. Of the missing ones, under half trace to an unresolved V gene in checked studies; the others have no known cause. The DNA was the basis for D and trimming; V, J and clone size are from that table. This sample holds about 300,000 clones; roughly 92% were observed only once. 2.2% of the sample belongs to the ten largest clones.

As regards this clone: Its antigen specificity is not known. There are no base qualities to consult, and no much larger clone falls within one base.

Trimming at the junction amounts to 8 bases on V and 2 bases on J, and the germline ends lie 10 bases apart. The germline V gene encodes CDR1 KGHSH and CDR2 LQKENI. CDR3 length: 13 amino acids, cysteine to phenylalanine. The retained sequence is limited to the CDR3, 39 bases, with the frame set at the first base. Recombination connected TRBV18 to TRBJ1-3, with an unclear D gene assignment. This TCR derives from a woman aged 25-40 years with COVID-19, enrolled during active disease. Sequenced input: peripheral blood. The base sequence is TGTGCCAGCACGGAGTTTCCTGGAAACACCATATATTTT. Its coded protein is CASTEFPGNTIYF.